Ten or more counts support the clone carrying this T cell receptor beta chain. Its cognate antigen is unknown. Amplification of TCR beta CDR3 regions used RNA as the template. First-round RT-PCR of the TCR CDR3 relied on the HTBI primer set. Each CDR3 protein is one row after TCRdb ran MiXCR on the multiplex PCR reads. The top ten clones hold less than 25% of a sample with roughly 360,000 distinct CDR3 sequences, 13% of them seen once. This sample was included in a study of T cells in Graves' hyperthyroidism and ophthalmopathy. Findings and limits, study-wide: Blood also carried most thyroid clonotypes expanded above 0.001.

The ends were cut back, 0 bases at V and 1 base at J, with 4 bases in the middle. CDR3 length: 13 residues. Germline V gene lookup returns CDR1 SGDLS and CDR2 YYNGEE. This TCR derives from a man aged 25 to 45 with Graves' hyperthyroidism that later progressed to Graves' ophthalmopathy. Sequenced input: blood. The chain is built from TRBV9 and TRBJ1-1; D is unresolved. CDR3 DNA sequence: TGTGCCAGCAGCGTAGCTGGGAACACTGAAGCTTTCTTT. Translated: CASSVAGNTEAFF.